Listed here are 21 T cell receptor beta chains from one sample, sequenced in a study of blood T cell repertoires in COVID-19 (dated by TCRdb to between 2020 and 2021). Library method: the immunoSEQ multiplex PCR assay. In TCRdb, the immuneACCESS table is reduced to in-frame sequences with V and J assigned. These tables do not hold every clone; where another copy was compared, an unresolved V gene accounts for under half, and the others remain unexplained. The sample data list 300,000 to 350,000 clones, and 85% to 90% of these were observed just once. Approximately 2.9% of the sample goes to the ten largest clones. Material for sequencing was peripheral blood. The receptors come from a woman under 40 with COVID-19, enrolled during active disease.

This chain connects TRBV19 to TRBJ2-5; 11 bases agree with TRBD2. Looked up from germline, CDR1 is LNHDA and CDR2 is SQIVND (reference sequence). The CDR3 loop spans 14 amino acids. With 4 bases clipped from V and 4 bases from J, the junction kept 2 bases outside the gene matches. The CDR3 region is CASSTTSGAETQYF. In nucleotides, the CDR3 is TGTGCCAGTAGTACGACTAGCGGGGCAGAGACCCAGTACTTC.

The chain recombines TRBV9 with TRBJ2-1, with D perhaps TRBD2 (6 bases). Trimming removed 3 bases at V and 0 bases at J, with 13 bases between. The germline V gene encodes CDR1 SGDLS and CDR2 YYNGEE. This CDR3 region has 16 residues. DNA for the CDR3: TGTGCCAGCAGCGGGGTGGGGAGGAGCTCCTACAATGAGCAGTTCTTC. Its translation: CASSGVGRSSYNEQFF. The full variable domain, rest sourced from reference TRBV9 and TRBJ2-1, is DSGVTQTPKHLITATGQRVTLRCSPRSGDLSVYWYQQSLDQGLQFLIQYYNGEERAKGNILERFSAQQFPDLHSELNLSSLELGDSALYFCASSGVGRSSYNEQFFGPGTRLTVL.

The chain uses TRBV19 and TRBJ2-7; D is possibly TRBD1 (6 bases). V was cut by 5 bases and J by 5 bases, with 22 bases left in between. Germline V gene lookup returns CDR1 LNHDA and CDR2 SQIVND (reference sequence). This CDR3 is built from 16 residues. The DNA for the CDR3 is TGTGCCAGTAGTGATAACAGGGTCAGCGAATGGGACGAGCAGTACTTC. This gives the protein CASSDNRVSEWDEQYF.

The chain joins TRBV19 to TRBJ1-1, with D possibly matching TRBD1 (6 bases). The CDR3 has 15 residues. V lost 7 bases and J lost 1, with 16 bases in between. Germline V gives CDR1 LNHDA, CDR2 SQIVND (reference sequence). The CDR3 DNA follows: TGTGCCAGTACTGGAATGGCAGGGGAGAACACTGAAGCTTTCTTT. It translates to CASTGMAGENTEAFF.

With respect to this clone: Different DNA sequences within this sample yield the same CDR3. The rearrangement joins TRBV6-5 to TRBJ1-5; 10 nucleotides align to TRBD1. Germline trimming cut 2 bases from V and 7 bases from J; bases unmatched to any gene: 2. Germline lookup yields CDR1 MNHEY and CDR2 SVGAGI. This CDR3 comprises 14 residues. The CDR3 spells CASSYGQGGQPQHF. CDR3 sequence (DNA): TGTGCCAGCAGTTACGGACAGGGGGGACAGCCCCAGCATTTT.

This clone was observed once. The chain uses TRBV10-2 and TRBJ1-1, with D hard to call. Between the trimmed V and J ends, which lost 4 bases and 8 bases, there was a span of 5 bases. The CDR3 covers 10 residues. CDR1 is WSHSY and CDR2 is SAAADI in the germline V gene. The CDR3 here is CASSGGEAFF. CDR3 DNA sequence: TGCGCCAGCAGTGGAGGGGAAGCTTTCTTT.

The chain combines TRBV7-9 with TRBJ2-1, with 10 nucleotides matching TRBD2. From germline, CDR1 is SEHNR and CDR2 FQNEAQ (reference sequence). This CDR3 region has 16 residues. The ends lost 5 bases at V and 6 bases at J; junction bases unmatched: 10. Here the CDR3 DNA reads TGTGCCAGCAGCCGGCCCGGGACTAGCGTTACCAATGAGCAGTTCTTC. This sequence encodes CASSRPGTSVTNEQFF.

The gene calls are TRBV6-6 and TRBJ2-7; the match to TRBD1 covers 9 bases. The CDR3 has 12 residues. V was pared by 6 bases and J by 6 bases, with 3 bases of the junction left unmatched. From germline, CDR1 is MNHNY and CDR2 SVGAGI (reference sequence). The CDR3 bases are TGTGCCAGCAGCCCGACAGGGGGCGAGCAGTACTTC. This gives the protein CASSPTGGEQYF.

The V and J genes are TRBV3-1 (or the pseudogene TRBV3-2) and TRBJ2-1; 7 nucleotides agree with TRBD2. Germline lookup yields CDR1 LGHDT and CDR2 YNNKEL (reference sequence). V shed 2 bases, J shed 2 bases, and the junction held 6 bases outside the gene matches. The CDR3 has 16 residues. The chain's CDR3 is CASSQRFAGAYNEQFF. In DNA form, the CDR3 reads TGTGCCAGCAGCCAACGTTTCGCGGGGGCCTACAATGAGCAGTTCTTC.

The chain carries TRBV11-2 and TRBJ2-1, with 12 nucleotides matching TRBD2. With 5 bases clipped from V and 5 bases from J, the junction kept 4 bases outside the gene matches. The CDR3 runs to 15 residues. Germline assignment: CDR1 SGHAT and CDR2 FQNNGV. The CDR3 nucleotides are TGTGCCAGCAGCATCAGGACTAGCGGGAACAATGAGCAGTTCTTC. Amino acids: CASSIRTSGNNEQFF.

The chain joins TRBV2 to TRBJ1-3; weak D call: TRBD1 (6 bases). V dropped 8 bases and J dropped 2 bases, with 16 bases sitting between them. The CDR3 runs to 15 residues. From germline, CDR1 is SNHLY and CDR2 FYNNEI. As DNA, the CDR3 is TGTGCCAGCTCGCCAGGGGAGAAAACTGGAAACACCATATATTTT. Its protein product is CASSPGEKTGNTIYF.

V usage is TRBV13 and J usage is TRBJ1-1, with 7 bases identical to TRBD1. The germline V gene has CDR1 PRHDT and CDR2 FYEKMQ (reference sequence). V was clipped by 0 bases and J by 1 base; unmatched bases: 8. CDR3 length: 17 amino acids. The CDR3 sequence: CASSLGTGKRRNTEAFF. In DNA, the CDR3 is TGTGCCAGCAGCTTAGGGACAGGGAAGCGGAGGAACACTGAAGCTTTCTTT.

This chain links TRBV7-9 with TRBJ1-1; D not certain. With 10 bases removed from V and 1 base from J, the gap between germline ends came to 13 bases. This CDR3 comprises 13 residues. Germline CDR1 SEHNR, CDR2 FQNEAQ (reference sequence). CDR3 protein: CATGREGNTEAFF. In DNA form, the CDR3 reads TGTGCCACTGGGAGGGAGGGGAACACTGAAGCTTTCTTT. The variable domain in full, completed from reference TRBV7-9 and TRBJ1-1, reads DTGVSQNPRHKITKRGQNVTFRCDPISEHNRLYWYRQTLGQGPEFLTYFQNEAQLEKSRLLSDRFSAERPKGSFSTLEIQRTEQGDSAMYLCATGREGNTEAFFGQGTRLTVV.

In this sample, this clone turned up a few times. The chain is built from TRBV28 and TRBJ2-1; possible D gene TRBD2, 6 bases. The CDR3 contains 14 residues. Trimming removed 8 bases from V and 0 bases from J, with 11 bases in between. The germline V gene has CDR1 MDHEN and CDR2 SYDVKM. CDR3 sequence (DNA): TGTGCCAGCTGGGACTCCAGCTCCTACAATGAGCAGTTCTTC. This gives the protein CASWDSSSYNEQFF.

In DNA form, the CDR3 reads TGTGCCAGCAGCCAAGGATCAGGGGGAGGCAATGAGCAGTTCTTC. Residues: CASSQGSGGGNEQFF. The V call is TRBV4-2, the J call TRBJ2-1, with a possible D match to TRBD1 (7 bases). The germline V and J ends were trimmed by 1 base and 6 bases, with 13 bases remaining between them. Per germline, CDR1 LGHNA and CDR2 YNFKEQ. CDR3 length: 15 residues.

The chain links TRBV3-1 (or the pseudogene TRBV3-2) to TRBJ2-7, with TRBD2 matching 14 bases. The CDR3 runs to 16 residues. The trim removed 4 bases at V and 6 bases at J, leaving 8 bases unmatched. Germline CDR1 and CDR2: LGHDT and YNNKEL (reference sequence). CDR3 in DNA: TGTGCCAGCAGCCGGACTAGCGGGAGGCCCGCCGGCGAGCAGTACTTC. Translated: CASSRTSGRPAGEQYF.

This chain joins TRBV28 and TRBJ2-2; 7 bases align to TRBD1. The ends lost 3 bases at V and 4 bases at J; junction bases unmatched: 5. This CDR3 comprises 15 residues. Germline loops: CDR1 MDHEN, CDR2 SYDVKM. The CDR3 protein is CASSFNSGGTGELFF. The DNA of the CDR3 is TGTGCCAGCAGTTTCAATTCAGGGGGCACCGGGGAGCTGTTTTTT. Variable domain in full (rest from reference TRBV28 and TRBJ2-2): DVKVTQSSRYLVKRTGEKVFLECVQDMDHENMFWYRQDPGLGLRLIYFSYDVKMKEKGDIPEGYSVSREKKERFSLILESASTNQTSMYLCASSFNSGGTGELFFGEGSRLTVL.

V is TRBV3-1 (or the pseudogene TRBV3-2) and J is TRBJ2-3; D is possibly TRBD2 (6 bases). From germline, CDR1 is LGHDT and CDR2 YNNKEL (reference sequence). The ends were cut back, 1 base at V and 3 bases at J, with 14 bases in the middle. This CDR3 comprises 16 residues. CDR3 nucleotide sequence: TGTGCCAGCAGCCAAGGGTCCCCTAGCGTTACAGATACGCAGTATTTT. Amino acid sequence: CASSQGSPSVTDTQYF.

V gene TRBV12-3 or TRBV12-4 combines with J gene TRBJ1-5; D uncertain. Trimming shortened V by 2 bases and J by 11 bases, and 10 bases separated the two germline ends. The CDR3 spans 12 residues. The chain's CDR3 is CASSLRSGTQHF. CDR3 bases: TGTGCCAGCAGTTTACGGTCAGGCACCCAGCATTTT.

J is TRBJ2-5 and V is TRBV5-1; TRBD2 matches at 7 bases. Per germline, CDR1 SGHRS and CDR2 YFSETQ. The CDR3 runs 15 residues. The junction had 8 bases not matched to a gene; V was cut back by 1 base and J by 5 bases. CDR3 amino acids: CASSLTSAGSETQYF. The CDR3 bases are TGCGCCAGCAGCTTGACTAGCGCCGGAAGCGAGACCCAGTACTTC.

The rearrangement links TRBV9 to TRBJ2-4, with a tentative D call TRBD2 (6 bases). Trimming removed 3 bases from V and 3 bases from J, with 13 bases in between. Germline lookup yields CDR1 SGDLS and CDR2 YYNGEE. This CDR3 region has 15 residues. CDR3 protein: CASSAGPEGKNIQYF. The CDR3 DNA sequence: TGTGCCAGCAGCGCGGGGCCGGAGGGCAAAAACATTCAGTACTTC. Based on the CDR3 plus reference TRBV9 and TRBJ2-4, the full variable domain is DSGVTQTPKHLITATGQRVTLRCSPRSGDLSVYWYQQSLDQGLQFLIQYYNGEERAKGNILERFSAQQFPDLHSELNLSSLELGDSALYFCASSAGPEGKNIQYFGAGTRLSVL.